The sequence of this T cell receptor beta chain was determined in a study of T cell repertoires in ileal Crohn's disease. Study background: Postoperative therapy was given to about half: fewer than 14 thiopurines, about 19 anti-TNF agents. At postoperative colonoscopy, neoterminal ileum biopsies were taken as M6.

Regarding time point: neoterminal ileum biopsy at postoperative endoscopy, about 6 months after surgery. Trimming left V 3 bases short and J 7 bases short, with 10 bases between. Germline CDR1 reads SGDLS; CDR2 reads YYNGEE. The CDR3 length is 12 residues. Sequenced by immunoSEQ multiplex PCR; TCRdb stores in-frame clones only, minus some. The sample consists of 2,000 to 2,500 clones, roughly 88% of them appearing once. The V and J genes are TRBV9 and TRBJ2-5; no clear D gene. The material sequenced was ileal tissue. The sequence was obtained from an adult with Crohn's disease. CDR3 sequence reads: CASSGRLGTQYF. CDR3 in DNA: TGTGCCAGCAGCGGCCGGTTGGGGACCCAGTACTTC.